The next 11 T cell receptor beta chains were all read from a single sample in a study of T cell clonotyping in hematopoietic cell transplantation. Time point in this sample: recipient sample about 28 days before transplant, after cytoreduction. Repertoires were generated with immunoSEQ multiplex PCR, while TCRdb's copy carries only in-frame clones and drops some. The sample gives around 40,000 clones, roughly 95% of which show up once; under 2% is in the top ten. Sequenced here: peripheral blood mononuclear cells, sampled before stem cell transplant. The receptors here all came from a man between 35 and 55 years old with chronic myeloid leukemia. Some clones in this sample may be carry-over from other donors' samples.

CDR3 protein: CASSLRQGRGQPQHF. In DNA form, the CDR3 reads TGTGCCAGTAGTCTAAGACAGGGAAGGGGTCAGCCCCAGCATTTT. The chain employs TRBV19 and TRBJ1-5, with 7 bases fitting TRBD1. With V trimmed by 5 bases and J by 6 bases, 10 bases remained unmatched. Germline CDR1 is LNHDA and CDR2 is SQIVND (reference sequence). CDR3 length: 15 amino acids.

This rearrangement joins TRBV27 to TRBJ2-3; the match to TRBD2 covers 7 bases. The CDR3 totals 16 residues. Germline CDR1 reads MNHEY; CDR2 reads SMNVEV (reference sequence). V lost 5 bases, J lost 1 base, and 9 bases stayed unmatched. The CDR3, as DNA: TGTGCCAGCAGTGTATTTAATCTAGCGGGCACAGATACGCAGTATTTT. This sequence encodes CASSVFNLAGTDTQYF.

V and J are TRBV10-3 and TRBJ2-2; D gene unclear. V was cut by 2 bases and J by 1 base, with 5 bases left in between. In germline, CDR1 is ENHRY, CDR2 SYGVKD. The CDR3 sequence is 14 residues long. The CDR3 sequence: CAISEPVNTGELFF. CDR3 DNA sequence: TGTGCCATCAGTGAGCCGGTGAACACCGGGGAGCTGTTTTTT.

The chain carries TRBV6-6 and TRBJ1-5; D is undetermined. This CDR3 region has 13 residues. Germline V gene data show CDR1 as MNHNY and CDR2 as SVGAGI (reference sequence). The V end lost 5 bases, the J end lost 9 bases, and 14 bases lay between the germline ends. This CDR3 reads CASSRQSQTPQHF. The CDR3 nucleotides are TGTGCCAGCAGTAGACAATCGCAGACGCCCCAGCATTTT.

The V gene is TRBV30, the J gene TRBJ2-7; 10 bases are a match to TRBD1. Germline assignment: CDR1 GTSNPN and CDR2 SVGIG (reference sequence). Losses at the gene ends were 1 base for V and 5 bases for J; bases not matched to a gene: 2. The CDR3 runs 13 residues. CDR3 in DNA: TGTGCCTGGAGTGGACAGGGGGCCGACGAGCAGTACTTC. The encoded protein is CAWSGQGADEQYF.

The chain couples TRBV19 to TRBJ1-2, with D unclear. Germline CDR1 is LNHDA and CDR2 is SQIVND (reference sequence). The CDR3 is 12 amino acids. Deletions cut 5 bases from V and 11 bases from J, with 15 bases between. This CDR3 reads CASSPGEGAYTF. CDR3 coding DNA: TGTGCCAGTAGTCCTGGCGAGGGTGCATACACCTTC.

CDR3 bases: TGCGCCAGCAGCCAAGTAGCGGGGACCGAAGCTTTCTTT. Protein sequence: CASSQVAGTEAFF. The chain recombines TRBV4-1 with TRBJ1-1; maybe TRBD1 (5 bases). Trimming stripped 1 base from V and 8 bases from J, with 11 bases between. The germline V gene encodes CDR1 MGHRA and CDR2 YSYEKL. This CDR3 spans 13 amino acids.

This rearrangement joins TRBV7-8 to TRBJ1-5; D call uncertain. V lost 0 bases and J lost 0, with 18 bases in between. CDR3 length: 19 amino acids. Germline values: CDR1 SGHVS, CDR2 FQNEAQ. The CDR3 sequence is CASSLALREYSYSNQPQHF. The CDR3 nucleotides are TGTGCCAGCAGCTTAGCGCTACGGGAATACAGTTATAGCAATCAGCCCCAGCATTTT.

This clone appeared once. This chain links TRBV7-3 with TRBJ1-6; D is undetermined. Germline CDR1 SGHTA, CDR2 FQGTGA. This CDR3 contains 13 residues. V lost 1 base and J lost 13, with 11 bases in between. The DNA of the CDR3 is TGTGCCAGCAGCTTAAGACACGGGAAGCCCCTCCACTTT. It specifies CASSLRHGKPLHF.

This chain uses TRBV7-2 with TRBJ2-4; unclear D gene. From germline, CDR1 is SGHTA and CDR2 FQGNSA. This CDR3 is built from 13 residues. Trimming took 1 base from V and 4 from J, leaving 5 bases between them. The chain's CDR3 is CASSLGEKNIQYF. CDR3 DNA sequence: TGTGCCAGCAGCTTAGGGGAAAAAAACATTCAGTACTTC.

In this sample, this clone turned up once. The chain's CDR3 is CASSDELFYRGYTF. The CDR3 DNA reads as TGTGCCAGCAGCGACGAACTTTTTTACCGGGGCTACACCTTC. V usage is TRBV9 and J usage is TRBJ1-2, with D uncertain. Germline assignment: CDR1 SGDLS and CDR2 YYNGEE. CDR3 size: 14 residues. V was cut by 3 bases and J by 8 bases, with 17 bases left in between.